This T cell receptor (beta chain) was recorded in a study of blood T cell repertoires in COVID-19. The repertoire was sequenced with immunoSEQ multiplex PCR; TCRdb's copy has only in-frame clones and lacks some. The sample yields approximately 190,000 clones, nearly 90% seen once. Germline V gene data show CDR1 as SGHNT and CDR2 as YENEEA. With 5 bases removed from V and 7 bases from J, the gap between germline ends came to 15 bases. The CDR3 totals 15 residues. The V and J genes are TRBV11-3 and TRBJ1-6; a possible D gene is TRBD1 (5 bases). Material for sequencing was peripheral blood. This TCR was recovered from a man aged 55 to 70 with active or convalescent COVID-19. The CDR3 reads CASSLEGGANSPLHF. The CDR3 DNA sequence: TGTGCCAGCAGCCTGGAGGGAGGGGCGAATTCACCCCTCCACTTT. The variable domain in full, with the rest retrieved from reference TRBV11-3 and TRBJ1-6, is EAGVVQSPRYKIIEKKQPVAFWCNPISGHNTLYWYLQNLGQGPELLIRYENEEAVDDSQLPKDRFSAERLKGVDSTLKIQPAELGDSAVYLCASSLEGGANSPLHFGNGTRLTVT.